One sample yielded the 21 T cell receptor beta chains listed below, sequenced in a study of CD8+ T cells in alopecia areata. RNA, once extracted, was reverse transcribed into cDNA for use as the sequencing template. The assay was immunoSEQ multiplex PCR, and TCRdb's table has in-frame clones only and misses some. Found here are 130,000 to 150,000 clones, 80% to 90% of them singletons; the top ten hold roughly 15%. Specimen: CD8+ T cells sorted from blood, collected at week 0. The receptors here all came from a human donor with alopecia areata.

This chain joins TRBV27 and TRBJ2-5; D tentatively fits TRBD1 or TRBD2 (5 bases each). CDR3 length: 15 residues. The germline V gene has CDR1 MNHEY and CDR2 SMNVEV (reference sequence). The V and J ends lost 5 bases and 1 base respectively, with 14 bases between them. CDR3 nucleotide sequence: TGTGCCAGCAGTCCACTGGGACGGAGCCAAGAGACCCAGTACTTC. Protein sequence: CASSPLGRSQETQYF.

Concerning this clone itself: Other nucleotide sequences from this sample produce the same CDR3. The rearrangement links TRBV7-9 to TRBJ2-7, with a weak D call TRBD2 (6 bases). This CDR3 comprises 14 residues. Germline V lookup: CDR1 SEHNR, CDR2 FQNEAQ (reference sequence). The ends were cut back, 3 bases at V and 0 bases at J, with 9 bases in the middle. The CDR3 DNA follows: TGTGCCAGCAGCTTCCCCGGGAGCTCCTACGAGCAGTACTTC. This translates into CASSFPGSSYEQYF.

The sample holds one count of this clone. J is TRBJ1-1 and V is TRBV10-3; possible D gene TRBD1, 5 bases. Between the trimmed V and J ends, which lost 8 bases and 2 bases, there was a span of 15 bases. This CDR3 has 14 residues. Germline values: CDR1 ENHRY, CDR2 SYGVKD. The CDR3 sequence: CAIGTEGPNTEAFF. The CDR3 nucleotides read TGTGCCATCGGGACGGAAGGGCCCAACACTGAAGCTTTCTTT.

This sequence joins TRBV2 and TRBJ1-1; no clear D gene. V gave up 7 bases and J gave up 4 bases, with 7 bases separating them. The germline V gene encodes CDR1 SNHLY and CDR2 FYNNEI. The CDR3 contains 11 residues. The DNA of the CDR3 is TGTGCCAGCAATCTTTTCACTGAAGCTTTCTTT. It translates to CASNLFTEAFF.

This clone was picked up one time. The CDR3 bases are TGTGCCAGCAGTTTGACAGGGGGCTGGGGGAACACTGAAGCTTTCTTT. Amino acid sequence: CASSLTGGWGNTEAFF. The chain uses TRBV6-5 and TRBJ1-1, with 10 nucleotides matching TRBD1. V was pared by 4 bases and J by 1 base, with 6 bases of the junction left unmatched. The germline V gene has CDR1 MNHEY and CDR2 SVGAGI. CDR3 length equals 16 residues.

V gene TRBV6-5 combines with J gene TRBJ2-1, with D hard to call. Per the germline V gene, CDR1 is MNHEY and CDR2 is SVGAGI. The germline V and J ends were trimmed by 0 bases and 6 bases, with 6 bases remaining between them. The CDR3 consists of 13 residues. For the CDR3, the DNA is TGTGCCAGCAGTTACTCGATTCTCAATGAGCAGTTCTTC. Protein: CASSYSILNEQFF.

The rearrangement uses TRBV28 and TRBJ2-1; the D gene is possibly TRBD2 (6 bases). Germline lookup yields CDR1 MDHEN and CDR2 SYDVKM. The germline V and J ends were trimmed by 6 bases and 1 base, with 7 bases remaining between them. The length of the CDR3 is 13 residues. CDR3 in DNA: TGTGCCAGCAGCGGGAGATCCTACAATGAGCAGTTCTTC. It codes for CASSGRSYNEQFF.

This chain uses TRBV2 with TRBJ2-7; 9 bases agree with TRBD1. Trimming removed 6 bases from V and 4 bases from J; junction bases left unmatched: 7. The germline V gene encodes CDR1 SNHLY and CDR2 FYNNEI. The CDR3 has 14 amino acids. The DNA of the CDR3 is TGTGCCAGCAGGCCCCGGGACAGGGTATACGAGCAGTACTTC. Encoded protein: CASRPRDRVYEQYF. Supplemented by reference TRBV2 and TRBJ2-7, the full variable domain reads EPEVTQTPSHQVTQMGQEVILRCVPISNHLYFYWYRQILGQKVEFLVSFYNNEISEKSEIFDDQFSVERPDGSNFTLKIRSTKLEDSAMYFCASRPRDRVYEQYFGPGTRLTVT.

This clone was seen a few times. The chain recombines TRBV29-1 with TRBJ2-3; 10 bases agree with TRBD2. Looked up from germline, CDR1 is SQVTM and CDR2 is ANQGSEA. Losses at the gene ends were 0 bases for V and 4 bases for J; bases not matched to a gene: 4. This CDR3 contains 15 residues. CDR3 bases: TGCAGCGTTGAAGATGTAGCGGGGGGAGCAGATACGCAGTATTTT. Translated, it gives CSVEDVAGGADTQYF.

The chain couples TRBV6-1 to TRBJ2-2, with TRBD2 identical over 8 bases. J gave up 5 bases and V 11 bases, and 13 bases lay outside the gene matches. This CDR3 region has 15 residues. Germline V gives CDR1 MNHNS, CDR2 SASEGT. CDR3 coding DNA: TGTGCCGGGCTACCGGGACTAGGGGGGACCGGGGAGCTGTTTTTT. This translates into CAGLPGLGGTGELFF.

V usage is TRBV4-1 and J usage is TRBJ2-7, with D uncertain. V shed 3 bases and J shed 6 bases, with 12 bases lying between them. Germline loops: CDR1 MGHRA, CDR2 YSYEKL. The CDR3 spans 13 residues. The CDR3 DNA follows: TGCGCCAGCAGCCAGACTCGCGTTTCCGAGCAGTACTTC. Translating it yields CASSQTRVSEQYF.

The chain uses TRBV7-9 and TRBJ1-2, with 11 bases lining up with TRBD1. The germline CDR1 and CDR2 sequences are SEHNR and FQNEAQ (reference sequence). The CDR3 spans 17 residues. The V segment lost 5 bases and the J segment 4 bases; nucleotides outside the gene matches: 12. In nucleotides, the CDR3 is TGTGCCAGCAGCCTCGGACAGGGGGCAGCCCTTGGCTATGGCTACACCTTC. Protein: CASSLGQGAALGYGYTF. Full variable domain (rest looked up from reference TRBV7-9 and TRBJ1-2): DTGVSQNPRHKITKRGQNVTFRCDPISEHNRLYWYRQTLGQGPEFLTYFQNEAQLEKSRLLSDRFSAERPKGSFSTLEIQRTEQGDSAMYLCASSLGQGAALGYGYTFGSGTRLTVV.

The CDR3 sequence: CASSPGLAGETQYF. The CDR3, as DNA: TGTGCCAGCTCTCCGGGACTAGCGGGAGAGACGCAGTATTTT. This rearrangement joins TRBV18 to TRBJ2-3; 14 nucleotides agree with TRBD2. In germline, CDR1 is KGHSH, CDR2 LQKENI. With V trimmed by 6 bases and J by 9 bases, 5 bases remained unmatched. This CDR3 is 14 amino acids long. Using reference TRBV18 and TRBJ2-3 for the parts outside the CDR3, the full variable domain is NAGVMQNPRHLVRRRGQEARLRCSPMKGHSHVYWYRQLPEEGLKFMVYLQKENIIDESGMPKERFSAEFPKEGPSILRIQQVVRGDSAAYFCASSPGLAGETQYFGPGTRLTVL.

In DNA form, the CDR3 reads TGCGCCAGCAGCCAACTGACTAGCGGAGTCAGCTCCTACGAGCAGTACTTC. As protein: CASSQLTSGVSSYEQYF. The chain has TRBV4-1 and TRBJ2-7; 9 positions match TRBD2. V lost 2 bases to trimming and J lost 0 bases; unmatched junction nucleotides: 8. Germline V gene sequence: CDR1 MGHRA, CDR2 YSYEKL. The CDR3 has 17 amino acids.

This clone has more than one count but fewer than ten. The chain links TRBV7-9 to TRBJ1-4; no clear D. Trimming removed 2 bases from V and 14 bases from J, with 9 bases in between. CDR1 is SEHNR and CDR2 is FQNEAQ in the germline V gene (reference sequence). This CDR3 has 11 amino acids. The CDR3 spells CASSLSRRLFF. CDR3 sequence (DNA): TGTGCCAGCAGCTTATCCCGGAGGCTGTTTTTT.

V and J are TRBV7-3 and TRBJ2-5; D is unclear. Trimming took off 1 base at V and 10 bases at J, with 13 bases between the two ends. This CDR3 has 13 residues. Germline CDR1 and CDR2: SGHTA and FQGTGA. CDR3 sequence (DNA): TGTGCCAGCAGCTTAATGGGCAACGAAGACCAGTACTTC. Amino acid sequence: CASSLMGNEDQYF.

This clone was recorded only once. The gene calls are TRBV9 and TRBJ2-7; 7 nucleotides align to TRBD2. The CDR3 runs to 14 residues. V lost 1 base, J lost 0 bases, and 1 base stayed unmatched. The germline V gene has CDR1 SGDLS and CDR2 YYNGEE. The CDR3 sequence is CASSVRDYSYEQYF. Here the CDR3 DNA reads TGTGCCAGCAGCGTAAGGGACTACTCCTACGAGCAGTACTTC.

The CDR3 protein is CASSQGHSSYEQYF. CDR3 nucleotides: TGCGCCAGCAGCCAAGGTCACAGCTCCTACGAGCAGTACTTC. The gene calls are TRBV4-1 and TRBJ2-7; no reliable D call. The length of the CDR3 is 14 residues. CDR1 is MGHRA, CDR2 YSYEKL, per germline. The V end was cut by 1 base, the J end by 0 bases, with 7 bases between.

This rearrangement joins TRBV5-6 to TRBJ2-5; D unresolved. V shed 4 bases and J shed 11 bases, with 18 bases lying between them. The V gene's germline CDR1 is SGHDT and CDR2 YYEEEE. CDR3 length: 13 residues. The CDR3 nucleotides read TGTGCCAGCAGCCTGGAAGGCAGCCATGAGCAGTACTTC. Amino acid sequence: CASSLEGSHEQYF.

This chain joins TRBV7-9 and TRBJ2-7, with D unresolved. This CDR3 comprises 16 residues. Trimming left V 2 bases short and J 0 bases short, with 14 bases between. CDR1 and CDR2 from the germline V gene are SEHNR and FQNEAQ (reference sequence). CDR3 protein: CASSLKGQISSYEQYF. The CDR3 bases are TGTGCCAGCAGCTTAAAGGGCCAGATCTCCTCCTACGAGCAGTACTTC.

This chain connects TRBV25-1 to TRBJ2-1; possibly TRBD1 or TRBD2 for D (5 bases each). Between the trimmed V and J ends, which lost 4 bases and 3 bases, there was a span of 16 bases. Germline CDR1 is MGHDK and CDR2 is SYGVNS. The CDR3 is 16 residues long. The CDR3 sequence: CASSGSPGPVYNEQFF. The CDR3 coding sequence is TGTGCCAGCAGTGGTTCCCCGGGACCAGTCTACAATGAGCAGTTCTTC.